What follows describes a single T cell receptor (beta chain). This sample was taken from a study of Graves' ophthalmopathy and Graves' hyperthyroidism. As for the study in general: Peripheral blood sampling occurred at initial diagnosis, before any treatment.

The CDR3 totals 12 residues. The germline V and J ends were trimmed by 9 bases and 4 bases, with 7 bases remaining between them. The germline gives CDR1 LNHDA, CDR2 SQIVND (reference sequence). TCR beta CDR3 amplification used RNA transcripts. Investigators did first-round RT-PCR with HTBI primers, then second-round multiplex PCR. MiXCR, run by TCRdb on the multiplex PCR reads, gives a single entry per CDR3 protein. The table has 660,000 or so distinct CDR3 sequences, under 50% seen once; the top ten hold over 2.5%. The V gene is TRBV19, the J gene TRBJ2-6; D unclear. The receptor comes from an adult man with Graves' ophthalmopathy. Source material: peripheral blood. The CDR3 sequence is CASADGANVLTF. The CDR3 DNA sequence: TGTGCCAGCGCCGACGGGGCCAACGTCCTGACTTTC.